This T cell receptor beta chain was retrieved from a study of CD8+CD57+ T cells in acquired aplastic anemia. Study-level information: Average DNA yield from sorted CD4+ and CD8+ cells was approximately 3 ug. Study results and caveats: Overlapping CD8+ CDR3 repertoires of patients and controls contained approximately 28 shared sequences.

Before being chosen for sequencing, patients had shown CD8+CD57+ cell expansion by flow cytometry. Researchers used genomic DNA as the template to profile TCR beta VDJ and CDR3. TCRdb reprocessed the reads via MiXCR and lists one record per CDR3 protein. The table records 260,000 or so distinct CDR3 sequences, roughly half of them present only once. Germline V gene sequence: CDR1 SGHVS, CDR2 FNYEAQ. The CDR3 has 15 amino acids. V shed 5 bases, J shed 3 bases, and the junction held 10 bases outside the gene matches. Only a few counts were recorded for this clonotype. What it binds is not known. This receptor was obtained from a human donor with aplastic anemia. Sequencing used sorted CD4+, CD8+, or CD8+CD57+ T cells (not recorded which) from PBMCs. The chain recombines TRBV7-6 with TRBJ2-7, with TRBD2 matching over 7 bases. This CDR3 is CASSERGTAYYEQYF. The CDR3 nucleotides read TGTGCCAGCAGCGAGCGGGGCACAGCCTACTACGAGCAGTACTTC.